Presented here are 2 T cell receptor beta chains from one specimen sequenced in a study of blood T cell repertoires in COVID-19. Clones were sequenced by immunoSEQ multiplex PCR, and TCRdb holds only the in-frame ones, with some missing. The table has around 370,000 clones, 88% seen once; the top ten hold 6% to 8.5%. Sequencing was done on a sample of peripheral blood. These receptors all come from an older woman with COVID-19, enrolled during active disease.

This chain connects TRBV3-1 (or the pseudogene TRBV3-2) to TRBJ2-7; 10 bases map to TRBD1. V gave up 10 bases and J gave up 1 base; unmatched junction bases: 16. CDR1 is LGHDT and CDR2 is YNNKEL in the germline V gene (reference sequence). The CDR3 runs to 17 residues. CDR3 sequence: CATHPGQGNDLSYEQYF. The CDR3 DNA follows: TGTGCCACCCATCCGGGACAGGGGAACGACCTATCCTACGAGCAGTACTTC.

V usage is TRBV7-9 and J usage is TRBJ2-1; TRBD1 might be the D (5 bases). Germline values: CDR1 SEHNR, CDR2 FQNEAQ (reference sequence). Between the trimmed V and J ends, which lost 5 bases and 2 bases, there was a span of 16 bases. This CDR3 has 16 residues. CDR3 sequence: CASSRQGLGPYNEQFF. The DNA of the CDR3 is TGTGCCAGCAGCCGCCAGGGCTTGGGCCCCTACAATGAGCAGTTCTTC.